The next 6 T cell receptor beta chains were all read from a single sample in a study of human T cells and chemical hapten exposure. TCRdb ran MiXCR on the RACE reads and lists one entry per CDR3 protein. The table shows some 250,000 distinct CDR3 sequences, with 7.7% occurring only once. Regarding time point: pre-sensitization, week 0. Described treatment: therapeutic diphenylcyclopropenone sensitization with weekly scalp DPC. Material: whole blood, obtained in connection with sensitization to the hapten diphenylcyclopropenone (DPC). These receptors came from a man in his late teens or twenties with alopecia areata. Some clones in this sample may be carry-over from other donors' samples.

V usage is TRBV11-2 and J usage is TRBJ2-2; D is ambiguous. CDR1 and CDR2 from the germline V gene are SGHAT and FQNNGV. CDR3 length: 14 amino acids. V was shortened by 4 bases and J by 6 bases, with 12 bases between the two germline ends. CDR3: CASSWGFSAGELFF. In DNA form, the CDR3 reads TGTGCCAGCAGCTGGGGTTTCTCCGCCGGGGAGCTGTTTTTT. The full variable domain, with the rest looked up from reference TRBV11-2 and TRBJ2-2, is EAGVAQSPRYKIIEKRQSVAFWCNPISGHATLYWYQQILGQGPKLLIQFQNNGVVDDSQLPKDRFSAERLKGVDSTLKIQPAKLEDSAVYLCASSWGFSAGELFFGEGSRLTVL.

This clonotype was observed at least ten times. The rearrangement uses TRBV6-5 and TRBJ2-5; no definite D call. This CDR3 is built from 12 residues. The germline V gene has CDR1 MNHEY and CDR2 SVGAGI. Trimming left V 6 bases short and J 4 bases short, with 9 bases between. The CDR3 here is CASSHRRETQYF. CDR3 nucleotide sequence: TGTGCCAGCAGCCATCGCCGAGAGACCCAGTACTTC.

The chain uses TRBV6-5 and TRBJ2-5; 7 bases are a match to TRBD2. In germline, CDR1 is MNHEY, CDR2 SVGAGI. This CDR3 comprises 16 residues. Trimming at V came to 0 bases and at J to 1 base, leaving 5 bases not matched to a gene. DNA of the CDR3: TGTGCCAGCAGTTACTCCCCAGCGGGGAGCCAAGAGACCCAGTACTTC. As protein: CASSYSPAGSQETQYF.

A few counts support this clonotype. The chain joins TRBV11-2 to TRBJ1-1; the D gene is possibly TRBD1 (6 bases). The V end lost 4 bases, the J end lost 4 bases, and 13 bases lay between the germline ends. The CDR3 is made up of 14 amino acids. The germline V gene has CDR1 SGHAT and CDR2 FQNNGV. CDR3 DNA sequence: TGTGCCAGCAGCTACACCACAGGGTTCACTGAAGCTTTCTTT. Translating gives CASSYTTGFTEAFF.

This clonotype has just a few counts. The CDR3 here is CASSLDLQANARSYEQYF. The CDR3 DNA sequence: TGTGCCAGCAGCTTAGATCTCCAGGCCAACGCCCGAAGCTACGAGCAGTACTTC. The chain uses TRBV11-2 and TRBJ2-7; no clear D. This CDR3 comprises 18 residues. Germline V gene sequence: CDR1 SGHAT, CDR2 FQNNGV. Deletions cut 0 bases from V and 3 bases from J, with 21 bases between. The full variable domain, rest sourced from reference TRBV11-2 and TRBJ2-7, is EAGVAQSPRYKIIEKRQSVAFWCNPISGHATLYWYQQILGQGPKLLIQFQNNGVVDDSQLPKDRFSAERLKGVDSTLKIQPAKLEDSAVYLCASSLDLQANARSYEQYFGPGTRLTVT.

The table lists this clonotype with a few counts. CDR3 in amino acids: CASSLDGNEQFF. CDR3 coding DNA: TGTGCCAGCAGTTTGGATGGGAATGAGCAGTTCTTC. V is TRBV12-3 or TRBV12-4 and J is TRBJ2-1; D not resolved. With 3 bases removed from V and 7 bases from J, the gap between germline ends came to 7 bases. This CDR3 region has 12 residues.